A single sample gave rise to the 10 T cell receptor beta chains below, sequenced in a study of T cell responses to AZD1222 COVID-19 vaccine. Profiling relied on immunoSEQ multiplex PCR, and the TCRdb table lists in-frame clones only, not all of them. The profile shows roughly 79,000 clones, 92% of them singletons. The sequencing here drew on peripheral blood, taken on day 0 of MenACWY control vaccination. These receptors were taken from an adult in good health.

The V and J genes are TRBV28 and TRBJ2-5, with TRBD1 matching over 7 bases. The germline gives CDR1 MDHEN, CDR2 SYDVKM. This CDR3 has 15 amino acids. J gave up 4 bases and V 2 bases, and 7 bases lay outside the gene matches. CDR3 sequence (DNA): TGTGCCAGCAGTTTAGCTTCTGCAGGGGGAGAGACCCAGTACTTC. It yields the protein CASSLASAGGETQYF.

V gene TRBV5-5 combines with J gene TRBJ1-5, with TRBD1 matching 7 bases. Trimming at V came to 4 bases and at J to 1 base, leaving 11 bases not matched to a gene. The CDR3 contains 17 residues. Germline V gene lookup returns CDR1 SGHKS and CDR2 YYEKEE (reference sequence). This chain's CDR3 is CASSRRGGGESNQPQHF. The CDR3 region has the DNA TGTGCCAGCAGCCGACGGGGAGGGGGCGAGAGCAATCAGCCCCAGCATTTT.

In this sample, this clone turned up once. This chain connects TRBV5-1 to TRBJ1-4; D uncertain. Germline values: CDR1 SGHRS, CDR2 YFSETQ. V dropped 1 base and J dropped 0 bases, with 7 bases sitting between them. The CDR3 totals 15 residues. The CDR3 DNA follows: TGCGCCAGCAGCTTGAGCCTTTCAACTAATGAAAAACTGTTTTTT. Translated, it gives CASSLSLSTNEKLFF.

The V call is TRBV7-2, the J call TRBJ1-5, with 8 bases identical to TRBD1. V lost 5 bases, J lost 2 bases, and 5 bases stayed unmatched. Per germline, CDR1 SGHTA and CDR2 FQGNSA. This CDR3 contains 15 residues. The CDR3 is CASSTQGVGNQPQHF. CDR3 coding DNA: TGTGCCAGCAGCACACAGGGGGTGGGCAATCAGCCCCAGCATTTT. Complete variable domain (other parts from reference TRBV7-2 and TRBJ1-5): GAGVSQSPSNKVTEKGKDVELRCDPISGHTALYWYRQSLGQGLEFLIYFQGNSAPDKSGLPSDRFSAERTGGSVSTLTIQRTQQEDSAVYLCASSTQGVGNQPQHFGDGTRLSIL.

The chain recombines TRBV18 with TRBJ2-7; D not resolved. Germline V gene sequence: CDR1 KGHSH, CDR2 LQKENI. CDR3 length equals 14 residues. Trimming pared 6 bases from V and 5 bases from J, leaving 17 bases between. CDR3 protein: CASSPARSADEQYF. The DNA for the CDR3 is TGTGCCAGCTCCCCGGCCCGATCCGCGGACGAGCAGTACTTC. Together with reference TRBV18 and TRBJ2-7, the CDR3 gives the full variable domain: NAGVMQNPRHLVRRRGQEARLRCSPMKGHSHVYWYRQLPEEGLKFMVYLQKENIIDESGMPKERFSAEFPKEGPSILRIQQVVRGDSAAYFCASSPARSADEQYFGPGTRLTVT.

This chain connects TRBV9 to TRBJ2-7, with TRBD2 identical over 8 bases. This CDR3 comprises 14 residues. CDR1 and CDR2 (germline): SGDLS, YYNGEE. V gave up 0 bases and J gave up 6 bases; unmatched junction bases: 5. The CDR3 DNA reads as TGTGCCAGCAGCGTAGCTACAAGCGGGGGCGAGCAGTACTTC. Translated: CASSVATSGGEQYF.

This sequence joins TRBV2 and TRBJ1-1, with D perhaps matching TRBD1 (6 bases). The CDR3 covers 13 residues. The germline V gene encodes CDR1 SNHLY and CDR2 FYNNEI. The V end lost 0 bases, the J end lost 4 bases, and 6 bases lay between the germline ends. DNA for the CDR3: TGTGCCAGCAGTGAAGCCAGGGGCACTGAAGCTTTCTTT. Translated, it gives CASSEARGTEAFF. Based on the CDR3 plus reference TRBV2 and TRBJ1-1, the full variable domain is EPEVTQTPSHQVTQMGQEVILRCVPISNHLYFYWYRQILGQKVEFLVSFYNNEISEKSEIFDDQFSVERPDGSNFTLKIRSTKLEDSAMYFCASSEARGTEAFFGQGTRLTVV.

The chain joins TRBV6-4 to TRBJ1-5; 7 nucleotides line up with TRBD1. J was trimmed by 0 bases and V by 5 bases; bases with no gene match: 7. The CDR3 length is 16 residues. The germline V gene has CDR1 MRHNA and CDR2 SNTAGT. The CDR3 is CASSLRTGTSNQPQHF. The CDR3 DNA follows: TGTGCCAGCAGTCTCCGGACAGGCACTAGCAATCAGCCCCAGCATTTT.

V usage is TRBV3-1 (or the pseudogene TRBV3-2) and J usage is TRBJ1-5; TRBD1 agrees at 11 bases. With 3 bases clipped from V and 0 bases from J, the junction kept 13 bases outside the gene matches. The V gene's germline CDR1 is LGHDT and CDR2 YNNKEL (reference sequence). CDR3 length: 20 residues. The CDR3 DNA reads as TGTGCCAGCAGCCAGACTTTGGGGACAGGGGGTATAGGTAGCAATCAGCCCCAGCATTTT. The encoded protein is CASSQTLGTGGIGSNQPQHF.

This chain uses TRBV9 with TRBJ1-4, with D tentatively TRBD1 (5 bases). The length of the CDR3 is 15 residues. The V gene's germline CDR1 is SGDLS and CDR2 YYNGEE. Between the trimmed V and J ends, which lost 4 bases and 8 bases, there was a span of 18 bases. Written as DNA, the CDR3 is TGTGCCAGCAGCCCGACGCGGGACCAGATCGAAAAACTGTTTTTT. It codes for CASSPTRDQIEKLFF.